This TCR beta chain was captured in a study of molecular identifiers for immune sequencing clone quantification. Study-wide context: In replicates, the authors split RNA from approximately 20,000 or 100,000 naive CD8 cells five ways and sequenced four.

V was clipped by 2 bases and J by 4 bases; unmatched bases: 5. The CDR3 runs to 17 residues. CDR1 and CDR2 (germline): SEHNR, FQNEAQ (reference sequence). TCRdb itself ran the PCR reads through MiXCR, one entry per CDR3 protein. This table has about half a million distinct CDR3 sequences, about 22% appearing once. This clonotype has more than one count but fewer than ten. This chain connects TRBV7-9 to TRBJ2-5; 15 nucleotides match TRBD2. Sequenced sample: naive CD8+ T cells from blood, with Jurkat cell RNA spiked in. Subset here: FACS-sorted CD8+CD4-CCR7+CD45RA+ naive T cells. The clonotype was recovered from a human donor in good health. Some libraries in this study had Jurkat cell RNA spiked in. CDR3 sequence reads: CASSLTPGLAGGETQYF. CDR3 bases: TGTGCCAGCAGCTTAACGCCGGGACTAGCGGGAGGAGAGACCCAGTACTTC.